The 10 T cell receptor beta chains below were found in one sample sequenced in a study of T cell repertoires in cytomegalovirus infection. No antigens are known for them. TCRdb itself ran the reads through MiXCR, one entry per CDR3 protein. The sample lists more than 65,000 distinct CDR3 sequences, approximately 45% occurring once. The source material was CD8+ T cells from cultured PBMCs, sampled from culture after CMV antigen stimulation. These receptors all stem from a human donor in good health (CMV status not recorded). Some clones in this sample may be carry-over from other donors' samples.

The chain links TRBV18 to TRBJ2-7, with unresolved D. V gave up 2 bases and J gave up 1 base, with 6 bases separating them. This CDR3 comprises 13 residues. Per the germline V gene, CDR1 is KGHSH and CDR2 is LQKENI. The CDR3 loop reads CASSPTDSYEQYF. CDR3 nucleotide sequence: TGTGCCAGCTCACCAACGGATTCCTACGAGCAGTACTTC.

V and J are TRBV7-8 and TRBJ2-5; TRBD2 agrees at 10 bases. From germline, CDR1 is SGHVS and CDR2 FQNEAQ. This CDR3 spans 18 amino acids. V shed 5 bases, J shed 8 bases, and the junction held 20 bases outside the gene matches. The CDR3 reads CASSPSLAGGRGPKTQYF. CDR3 sequence (DNA): TGTGCCAGCAGCCCTAGTTTAGCGGGGGGCCGGGGCCCAAAAACCCAGTACTTC.

The chain employs TRBV7-2 and TRBJ2-7, with D maybe TRBD1 (6 bases). The germline V gene encodes CDR1 SGHTA and CDR2 FQGNSA. The CDR3 length is 14 residues. V lost 3 bases and J lost 4, with 13 bases in between. The CDR3 DNA reads as TGTGCCAGCAGCTTTCCGACAGGCAAATACGAGCAGTACTTC. Translated: CASSFPTGKYEQYF.

The chain has TRBV12-5 and TRBJ2-5; 10 nucleotides agree with TRBD1. The CDR3 consists of 15 residues. CDR1 LGHNT and CDR2 FRNRAP come from the germline V gene. Trimming took 4 bases from V and 3 from J; bases not matched to a gene: 5. The DNA for the CDR3 is TGTGCTAGTGGTTCCGCCGGGACAGGGGAAGAGACCCAGTACTTC. Protein: CASGSAGTGEETQYF.

This clonotype was recorded a few times. This chain connects TRBV2 to TRBJ2-3, with 10 nucleotides matching TRBD2. CDR1 and CDR2 from the germline V gene are SNHLY and FYNNEI. This CDR3 has 15 amino acids. J lost 4 bases, V lost 6 bases, and 7 bases had no gene match. CDR3 DNA sequence: TGTGCCAGCAGCCCCGGGACTAGCGATTCAGATACGCAGTATTTT. It codes for CASSPGTSDSDTQYF.

The chain couples TRBV28 to TRBJ2-6; D might be TRBD1 (6 bases). The V gene's germline CDR1 is MDHEN and CDR2 SYDVKM. There are 16 residues in the CDR3. Trimming removed 2 bases at V and 4 bases at J, with 12 bases between. CDR3 bases: TGTGCCAGCAGTTTAGAAACAGGGCTAGGGGCCAACGTCCTGACTTTC. Encoded protein: CASSLETGLGANVLTF.

The V call is TRBV7-9, the J call TRBJ1-2; no reliable D call. Germline V gene lookup returns CDR1 SEHNR and CDR2 FQNEAQ (reference sequence). Trimming cost V 3 bases and J 0 bases, with 11 bases left between them. The CDR3 runs 15 residues. Here the CDR3 DNA reads TGTGCCAGCAGCTTTCAGCAACTAGCTAACTATGGCTACACCTTC. Translation gives CASSFQQLANYGYTF.

In its sample, this clonotype was seen a few times. The chain couples TRBV7-6 to TRBJ2-3; D perhaps matches TRBD2 (6 bases). The CDR3 is made up of 16 amino acids. Germline lookup yields CDR1 SGHVS and CDR2 FNYEAQ. Trimming removed 4 bases from V and 1 base from J, with 15 bases in between. The DNA of the CDR3 is TGTGCCAGCAGCTCCCCGTTAGCGGATCGCACAGATACGCAGTATTTT. It translates to CASSSPLADRTDTQYF.

This clonotype was seen a few times. V gene TRBV6-1 combines with J gene TRBJ2-7; tentatively, D is TRBD2 (6 bases). Trimming took 2 bases from V and 7 from J, leaving 12 bases between them. Per germline, CDR1 MNHNS and CDR2 SASEGT. The CDR3 runs to 13 residues. CDR3 DNA sequence: TGTGCCAGCAGTGAACCCGGGAGACAGGAGCAGTACTTC. It translates to CASSEPGRQEQYF.

This clonotype was seen many times. V is TRBV7-2 and J is TRBJ2-1, with D possibly being TRBD1 or TRBD2 (5 bases each). Germline loops: CDR1 SGHTA, CDR2 FQGNSA. This CDR3 contains 16 residues. V was cut by 3 bases and J by 0 bases, with 12 bases left in between. CDR3 residues: CASSLGLATSYNEQFF. The CDR3 DNA is TGTGCCAGCAGCTTGGGGCTAGCCACCTCCTACAATGAGCAGTTCTTC.